This paragraph reports one TCR beta chain. Its specificity is not known. Primers for the PCR totalled 60 Vbeta and 13 Jbeta. Sequencing was performed with immunoSEQ multiplex PCR; in TCRdb, only in-frame clones are kept and a portion is missing. The sample lists 200,000 to 250,000 clones, about 89% occurring once. This sample was taken from a study of cytomegalovirus exposure and HLA in healthy donors. Study findings and constraints: The study labeled 164 TCR beta chains cytomegalovirus-associated. Rates of TCR association differed by HLA locus in a later analysis, with DRB1 highest and HLA-C lowest. Later analysis indicated greater clonal expansion among HLA-associated TCR beta chains than among equally common other chains. The analysis excluded some indistinguishable V segments, including TRBV6-2 and TRBV6-3.

The CDR3 runs 14 residues. Germline lookup yields CDR1 SGHAT and CDR2 FQNNGV. Trimming removed 0 bases at V and 10 bases at J, with 13 bases between. The sample taken for sequencing was PBMCs. The receptor was isolated from a woman younger than 35 in good health and CMV-seronegative. The chain combines TRBV11-2 with TRBJ2-1; D is perhaps TRBD1 (6 bases). CDR3 coding DNA: TGTGCCAGCAGCTTAGACCGGACAGACCCCGAGCAGTTCTTC. Protein product: CASSLDRTDPEQFF.